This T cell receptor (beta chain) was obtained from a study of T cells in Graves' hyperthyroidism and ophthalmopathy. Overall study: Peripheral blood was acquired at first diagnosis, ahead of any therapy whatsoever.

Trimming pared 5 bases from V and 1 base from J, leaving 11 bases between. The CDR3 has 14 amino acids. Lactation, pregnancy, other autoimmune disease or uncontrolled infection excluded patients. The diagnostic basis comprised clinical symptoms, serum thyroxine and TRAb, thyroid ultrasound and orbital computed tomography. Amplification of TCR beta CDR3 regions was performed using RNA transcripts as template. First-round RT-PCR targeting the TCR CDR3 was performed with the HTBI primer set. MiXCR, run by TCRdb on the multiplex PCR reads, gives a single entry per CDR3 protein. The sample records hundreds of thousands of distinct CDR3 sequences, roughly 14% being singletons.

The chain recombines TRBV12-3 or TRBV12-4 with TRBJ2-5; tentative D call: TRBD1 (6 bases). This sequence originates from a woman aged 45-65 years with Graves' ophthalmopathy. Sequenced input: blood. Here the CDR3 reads CASSGWTAQETQYF. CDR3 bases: TGTGCCAGCAGTGGCTGGACAGCCCAAGAGACCCAGTACTTC.